This TCR beta chain appears in the sequencing data of a study of OX40 agonist ivuxolimab in advanced cancers. Study results and limitations: CD4+ T cells averaged fewer expanded clones than CD8+ T cells.

V gave up 5 bases and J gave up 1 base, with 12 bases separating them. This CDR3 comprises 15 residues. Germline CDR1 SEHNR, CDR2 FQNEAQ (reference sequence). Clones were sequenced by immunoSEQ multiplex PCR, and TCRdb holds only the in-frame ones, with some missing. The sample includes tens of thousands of clones, about 88% of them seen just once. Regarding this clone: The antigen is not known.

The sequence was collected from an adult with an advanced solid tumor such as melanoma, head and neck, liver or kidney cancer. The chain has TRBV7-9 and TRBJ2-1; the D gene is possibly TRBD2 (6 bases). The sequencing here drew on CD4+ or CD8+ T cells sorted from blood, taken in a trial of the OX40 agonist ivuxolimab. The CDR3 is CASSLREISYNEQFF. The CDR3 DNA sequence: TGTGCCAGCAGCCTCCGGGAGATATCCTACAATGAGCAGTTCTTC.